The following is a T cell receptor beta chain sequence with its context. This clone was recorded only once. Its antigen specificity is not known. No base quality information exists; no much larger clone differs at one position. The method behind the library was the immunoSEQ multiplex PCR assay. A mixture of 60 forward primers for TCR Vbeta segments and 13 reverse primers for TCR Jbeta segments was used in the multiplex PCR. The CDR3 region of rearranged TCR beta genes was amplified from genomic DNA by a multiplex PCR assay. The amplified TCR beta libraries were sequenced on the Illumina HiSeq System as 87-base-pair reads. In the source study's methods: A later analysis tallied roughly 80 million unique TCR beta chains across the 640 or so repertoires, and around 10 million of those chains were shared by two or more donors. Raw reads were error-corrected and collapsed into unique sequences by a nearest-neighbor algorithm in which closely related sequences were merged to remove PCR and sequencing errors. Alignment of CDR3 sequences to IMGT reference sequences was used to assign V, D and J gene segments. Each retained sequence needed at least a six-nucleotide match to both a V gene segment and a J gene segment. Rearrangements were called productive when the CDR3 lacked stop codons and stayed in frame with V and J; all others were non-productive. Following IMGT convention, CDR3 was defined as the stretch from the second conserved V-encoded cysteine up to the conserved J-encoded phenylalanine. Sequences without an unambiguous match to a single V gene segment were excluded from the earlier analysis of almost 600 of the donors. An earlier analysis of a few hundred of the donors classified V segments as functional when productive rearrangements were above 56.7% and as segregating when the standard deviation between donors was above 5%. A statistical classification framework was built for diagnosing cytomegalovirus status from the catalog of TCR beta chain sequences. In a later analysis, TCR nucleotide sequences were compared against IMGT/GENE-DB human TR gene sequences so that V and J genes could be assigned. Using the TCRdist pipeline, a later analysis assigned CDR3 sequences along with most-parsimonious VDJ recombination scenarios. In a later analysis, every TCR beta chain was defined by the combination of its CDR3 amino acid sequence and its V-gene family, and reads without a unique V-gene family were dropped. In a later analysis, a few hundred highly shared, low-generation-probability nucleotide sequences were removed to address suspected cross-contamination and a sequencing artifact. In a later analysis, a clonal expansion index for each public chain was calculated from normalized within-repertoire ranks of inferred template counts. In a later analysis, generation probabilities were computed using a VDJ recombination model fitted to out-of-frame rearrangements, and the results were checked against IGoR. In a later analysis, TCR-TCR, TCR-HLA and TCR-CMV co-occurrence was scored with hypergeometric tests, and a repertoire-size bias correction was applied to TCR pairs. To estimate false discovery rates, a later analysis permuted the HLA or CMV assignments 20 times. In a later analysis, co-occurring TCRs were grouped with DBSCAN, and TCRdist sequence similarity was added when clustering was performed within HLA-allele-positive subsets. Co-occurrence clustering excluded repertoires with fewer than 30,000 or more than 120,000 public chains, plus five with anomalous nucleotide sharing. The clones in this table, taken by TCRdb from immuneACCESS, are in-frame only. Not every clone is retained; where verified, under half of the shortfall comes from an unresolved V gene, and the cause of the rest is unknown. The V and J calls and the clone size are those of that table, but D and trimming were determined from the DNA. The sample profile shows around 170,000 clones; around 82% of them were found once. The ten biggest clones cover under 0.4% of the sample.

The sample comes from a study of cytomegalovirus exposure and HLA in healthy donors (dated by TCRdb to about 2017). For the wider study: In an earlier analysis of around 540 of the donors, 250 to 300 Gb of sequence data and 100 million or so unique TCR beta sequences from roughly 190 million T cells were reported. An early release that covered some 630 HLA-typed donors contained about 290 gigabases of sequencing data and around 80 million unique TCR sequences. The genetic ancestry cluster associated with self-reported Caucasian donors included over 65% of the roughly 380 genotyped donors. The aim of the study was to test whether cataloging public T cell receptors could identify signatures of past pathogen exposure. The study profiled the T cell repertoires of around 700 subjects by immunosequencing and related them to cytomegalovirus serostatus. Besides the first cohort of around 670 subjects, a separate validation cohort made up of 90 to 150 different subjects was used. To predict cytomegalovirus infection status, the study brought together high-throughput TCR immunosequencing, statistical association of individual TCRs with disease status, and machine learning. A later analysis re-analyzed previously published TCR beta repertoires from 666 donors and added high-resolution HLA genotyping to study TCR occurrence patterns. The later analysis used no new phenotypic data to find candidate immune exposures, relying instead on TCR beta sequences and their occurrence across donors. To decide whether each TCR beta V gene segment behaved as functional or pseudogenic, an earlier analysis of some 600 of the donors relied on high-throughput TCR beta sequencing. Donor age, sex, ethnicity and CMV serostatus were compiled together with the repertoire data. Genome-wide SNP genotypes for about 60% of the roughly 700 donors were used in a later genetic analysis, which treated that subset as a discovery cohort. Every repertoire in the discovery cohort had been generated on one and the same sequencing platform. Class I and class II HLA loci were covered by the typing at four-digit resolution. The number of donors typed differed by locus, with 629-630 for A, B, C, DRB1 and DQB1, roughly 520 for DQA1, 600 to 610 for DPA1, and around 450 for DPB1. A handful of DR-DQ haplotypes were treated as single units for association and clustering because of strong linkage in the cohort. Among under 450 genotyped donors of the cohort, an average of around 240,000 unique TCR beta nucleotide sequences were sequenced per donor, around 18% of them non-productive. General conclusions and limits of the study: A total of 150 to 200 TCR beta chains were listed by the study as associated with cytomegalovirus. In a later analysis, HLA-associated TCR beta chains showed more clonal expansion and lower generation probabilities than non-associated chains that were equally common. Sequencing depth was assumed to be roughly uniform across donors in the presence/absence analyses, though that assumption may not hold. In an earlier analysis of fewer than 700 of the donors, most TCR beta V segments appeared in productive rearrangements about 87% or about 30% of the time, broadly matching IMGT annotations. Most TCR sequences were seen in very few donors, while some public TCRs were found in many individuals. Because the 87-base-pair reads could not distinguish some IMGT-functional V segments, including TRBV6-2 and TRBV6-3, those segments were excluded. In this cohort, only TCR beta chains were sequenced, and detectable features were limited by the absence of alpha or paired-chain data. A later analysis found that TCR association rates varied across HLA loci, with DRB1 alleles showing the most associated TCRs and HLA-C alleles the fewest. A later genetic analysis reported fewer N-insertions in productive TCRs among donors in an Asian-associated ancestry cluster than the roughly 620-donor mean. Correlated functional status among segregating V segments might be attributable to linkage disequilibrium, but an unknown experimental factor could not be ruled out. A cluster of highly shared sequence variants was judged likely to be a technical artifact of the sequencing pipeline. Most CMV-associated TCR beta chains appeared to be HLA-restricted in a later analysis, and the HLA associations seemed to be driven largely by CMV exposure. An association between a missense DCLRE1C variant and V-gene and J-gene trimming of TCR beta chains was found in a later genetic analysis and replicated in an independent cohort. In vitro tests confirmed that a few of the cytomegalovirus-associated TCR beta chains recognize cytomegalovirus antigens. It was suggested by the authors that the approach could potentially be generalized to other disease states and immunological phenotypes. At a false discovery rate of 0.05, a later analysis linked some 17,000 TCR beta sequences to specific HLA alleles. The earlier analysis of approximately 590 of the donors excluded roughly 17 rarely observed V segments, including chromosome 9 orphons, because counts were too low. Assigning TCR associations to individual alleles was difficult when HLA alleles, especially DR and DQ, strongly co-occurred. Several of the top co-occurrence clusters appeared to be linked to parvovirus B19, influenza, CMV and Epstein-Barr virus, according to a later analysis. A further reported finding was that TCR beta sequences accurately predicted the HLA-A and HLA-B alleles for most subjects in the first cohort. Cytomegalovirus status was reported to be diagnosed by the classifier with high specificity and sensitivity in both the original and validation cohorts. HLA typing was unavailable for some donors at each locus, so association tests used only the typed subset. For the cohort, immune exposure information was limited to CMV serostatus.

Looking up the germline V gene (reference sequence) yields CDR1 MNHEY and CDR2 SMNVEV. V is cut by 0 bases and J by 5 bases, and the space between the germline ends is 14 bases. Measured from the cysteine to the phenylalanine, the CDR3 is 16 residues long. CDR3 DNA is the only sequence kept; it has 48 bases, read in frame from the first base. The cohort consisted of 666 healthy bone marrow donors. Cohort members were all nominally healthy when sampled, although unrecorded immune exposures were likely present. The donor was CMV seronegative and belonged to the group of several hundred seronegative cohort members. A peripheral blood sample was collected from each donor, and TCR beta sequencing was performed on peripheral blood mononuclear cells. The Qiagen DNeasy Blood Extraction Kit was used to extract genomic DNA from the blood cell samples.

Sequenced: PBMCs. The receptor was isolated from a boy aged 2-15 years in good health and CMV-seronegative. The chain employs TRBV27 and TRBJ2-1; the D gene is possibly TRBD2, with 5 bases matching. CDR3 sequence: CASSLSLVVGDNEQFF. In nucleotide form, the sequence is TGTGCCAGCAGTTTATCACTCGTTGTCGGGGACAATGAGCAGTTCTTC.